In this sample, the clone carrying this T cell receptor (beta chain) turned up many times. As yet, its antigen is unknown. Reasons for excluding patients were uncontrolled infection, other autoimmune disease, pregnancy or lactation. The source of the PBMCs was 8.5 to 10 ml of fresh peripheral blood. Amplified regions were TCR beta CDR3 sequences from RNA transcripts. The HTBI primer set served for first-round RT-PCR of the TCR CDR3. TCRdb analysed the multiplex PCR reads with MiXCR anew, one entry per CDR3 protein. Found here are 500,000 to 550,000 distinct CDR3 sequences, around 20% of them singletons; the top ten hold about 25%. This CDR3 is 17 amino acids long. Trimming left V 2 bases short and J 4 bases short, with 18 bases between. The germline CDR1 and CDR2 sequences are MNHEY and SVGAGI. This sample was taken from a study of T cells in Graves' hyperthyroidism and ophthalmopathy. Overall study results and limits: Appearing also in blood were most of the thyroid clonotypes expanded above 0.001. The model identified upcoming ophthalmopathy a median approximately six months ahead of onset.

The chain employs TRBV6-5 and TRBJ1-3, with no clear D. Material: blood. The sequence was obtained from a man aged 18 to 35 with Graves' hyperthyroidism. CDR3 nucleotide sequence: TGTGCCAGCAGTTACAGGGCCTTGGCCCAACTAGGAAACACCATATATTTT. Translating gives CASSYRALAQLGNTIYF.